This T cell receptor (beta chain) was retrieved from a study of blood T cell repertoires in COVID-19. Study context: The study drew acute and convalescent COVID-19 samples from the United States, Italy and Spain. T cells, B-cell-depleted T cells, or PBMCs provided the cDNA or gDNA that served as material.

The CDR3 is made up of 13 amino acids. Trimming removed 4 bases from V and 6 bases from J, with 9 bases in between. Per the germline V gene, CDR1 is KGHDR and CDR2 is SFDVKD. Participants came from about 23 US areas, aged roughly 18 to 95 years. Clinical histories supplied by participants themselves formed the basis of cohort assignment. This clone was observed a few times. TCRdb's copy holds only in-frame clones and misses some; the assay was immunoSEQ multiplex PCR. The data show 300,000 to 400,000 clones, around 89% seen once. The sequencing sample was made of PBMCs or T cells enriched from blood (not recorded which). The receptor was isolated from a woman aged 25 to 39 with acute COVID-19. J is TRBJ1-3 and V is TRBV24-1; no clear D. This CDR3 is CATSDPHVNTIYF. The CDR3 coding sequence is TGTGCCACCAGTGACCCACATGTAAACACCATATATTTT.